This entry is about one T cell receptor beta chain. In its sample, this clone was seen a few times. This receptor's antigen is unknown. The sample holds no much larger clone one base away, and base qualities are not on file. The entire amount of isolated RNA was reverse transcribed using the High Capacity cDNA Reverse Transcription Kit, so the sequenced TCRB transcripts were expressed ones. Deep immunoSEQ sequencing was applied to naive, central memory and regulatory T cell samples, giving an average of about 3.6 million total reads per sample. After sorted cells were lysed in RLT buffer, RNA was extracted with DNase-treated RNeasy Micro or Mini kits, with the choice depending on cell number. Each cell subset was processed separately to prevent cross-contamination, with patient and healthy donor samples processed together. The immunoSEQ multiplex PCR was used to amplify TCRB sequences from cDNA, generating 87-bp fragments that spanned the CDR3 region. The amplicons were sequenced using the Illumina HiSeq platform. Regarding the original processing steps: Synthetic template baselines were used to correct PCR bias computationally, reads within Hamming distance 2 were collapsed together, and singletons that could not be merged were discarded. Reads were aligned to IMGT to assign V, D and J genes, CDR3 length, and insertions or deletions at six rearrangement sites. Within each subset, clonotype counts were normalized to sorted cell number, after which true diversity and Gini coefficients were computed with the tcR R package. The overlap coefficient, calculated on TCRB nucleotide sequences, was used to quantify repertoire sharing. TCRdb holds this immuneACCESS table with in-frame rearrangements only. Some clones are missing; in checked studies, unresolved V genes explain under half, and the rest has no known cause. V and J calls and clone size are copied from that table; D and trimming were computed from the DNA. This sample has around 160,000 clones in its table, and approximately 10% of those were observed once. The leading ten clones occupy around 0.64% of the sample.

Each donor gave one peripheral blood draw, averaging roughly 0.11 L, which was collected into heparinised tubes. Using a panel that included CD45RO, CCR7, CD25, CD127, CD95 and CD27, naive, central memory, regulatory and stem cell-like memory CD4+ T cells were sorted on a BD FACSAria II. Purity was above 95% for every sorted population. Right away, PBMCs were isolated by Lymphoprep density gradient centrifugation and were stained directly, with no culture step. Samples were stained and sorted in pairs, with one healthy donor and one patient per experiment, so that batch effects were minimized. These data originate in a study of beta chain features in type 1 diabetes (dated by TCRdb to 2016 to 2019). The study in broad terms: Mean age, gender distribution, total cell number and subset yield did not differ between patients and healthy donors. A total of 107,917,701 sorted cells were examined across all samples, and the number of cells per subset was strongly correlated with RNA yield. In the study, recently diagnosed type 1 diabetes patients and matched healthy donors were compared on the TCRB repertoires of their sorted circulating CD4+ T cell subsets. Regulatory and stem cell-like memory subsets were obtained from only 8 patients and about 8 healthy donors, while naive and central memory subsets were obtained from all 30 or so donors. What the research found in general, with its limitations: Shorter templates might have been favored by PCR, but patient and control samples were amplified and corrected together, so both groups would have been affected equally by any skew. A moderate but significant shortening of TCRB CDR3 length was observed in type 1 diabetes patients in all four CD4+ subsets. Because small numbers of individuals were included in the HLA sub-analyses, any influence of HLA type on TCRB rearrangement was left unresolved. Naive, central memory and regulatory TCRB repertoires appeared more similar among patients than among healthy donors. Sequencing cDNA rather than genomic DNA could over-represent highly expressing activated cells, although activation and CD3 levels did not differ between groups. At VDJ recombination sites, patients with type 1 diabetes made fewer insertions and deleted more nucleotides, a pattern implying thymic rearrangement abnormalities.

The source is a woman aged 25 to 39 with type 1 diabetes. What was sequenced was central memory CD4+ T cells from blood.

CDR3 sequence: CSVEGGQVDEKLFF. The DNA sequence follows: TGCAGCGTTGAAGGAGGACAGGTGGATGAAAAACTGTTTTTT. This chain is built from TRBV29-1 and TRBJ1-4; the junction holds 7 bases that match TRBD1. Germline trimming: 1 base from V, 6 bases from J; junction bases outside gene matches: 5. The germline V gene gives CDR1 as SQVTM and CDR2 as ANQGSEA. Measured from the cysteine to the phenylalanine, the CDR3 is 14 residues long. Only the CDR3 region is kept as DNA, spanning 42 bases read in frame from base 1.